These T cell receptor beta chains were read from a single sample in a study of T-cell reconstitution after alpha-beta-depleted transplantation in children. TCRdb itself ran the PCR reads through MiXCR, one entry per CDR3 protein. The data hold 250,000 to 350,000 distinct CDR3 sequences, with nearly 10% observed a single time. This specimen consisted of PBMCs from the stem cell graft donor, obtained from the stem cell graft. The receptors were sampled from a human donor who donated a stem cell graft to a child with SCID. Both conserved end residues are part of each CDR3. D genes are given only for firm matches. Size is omitted from some rows. Given values are once, few, many or a class for expanded clones.

>few|.|TRBJ1-1|TRBV29-1
TGCAGCGTTTGGTCCATCACTGAAGCTTTCTTT
CSVWSITEAFF
>few|.|TRBJ1-3|TRBV12-3/TRBV12-4
TGTGCCAGCAGGGTGACGGGGACCTCTGGAAACTCCATATATTTT
CASRVTGTSGNSIYF
>few|.|TRBJ1-1|TRBV11-2
TGTGCCAGCAGCCAAAGGACACTAAGCACTGAAGCTTTCTTT
CASSQRTLSTEAFF
>few|.|TRBJ1-1|TRBV10-3
TGTGCCATCAGTGTTGGGGATCCGAACACTGAAGCTTTCTTT
CAISVGDPNTEAFF
>.|TRBD2|TRBJ2-1|TRBV6-2/TRBV6-3
TGTGCCAGCAGTTACTCCATTCTAGCGGGGGGGCCTAATGAGCAGTTCTTC
CASSYSILAGGPNEQFF
>.|.|TRBJ2-5|TRBV7-9
TGTGCCAGCAGCTTATACGACGAAGAGACCCAGTACTTC
CASSLYDEETQYF
>many|.|TRBJ1-6|TRBV5-1
TGCGCCAGCAGCTTGAAGAATAGGGAAGATTCACCCCTCCACTTT
CASSLKNREDSPLHF
>many|.|TRBJ1-5|TRBV5-1
TGCGCCAGCAGCTTGGGGGGGTTTGGCAATCAGCCCCAGCATTTT
CASSLGGFGNQPQHF
>.|.|TRBJ2-7|TRBV20-1
TGCAGTGCTAGAGGCGACGAGGGCTACGAGCAGTACTTC
CSARGDEGYEQYF
>few|.|TRBJ2-7|TRBV20-1
TGCAGTGCTAGAGCTACGGCGGACTACGAGCAGTACTTC
CSARATADYEQYF
>few|.|TRBJ2-2|TRBV5-1
TGCGCCACCCACCCGGGGAATACGAACACCGGGGAGCTGTTTTTT
CATHPGNTNTGELFF
>few|.|TRBJ1-5|TRBV10-2
TGCGCCAGCAGTGACATTGGCAGCAATCAGCCCCAGCATTTT
CASSDIGSNQPQHF
>few|.|TRBJ2-7|TRBV7-2
TGTGCCAGCAGCATGAGAACAGGGCCGTACGAGCAGTACTTC
CASSMRTGPYEQYF
>many|TRBD1|TRBJ1-1|TRBV12-3/TRBV12-4
TGTGCCAGCAGTCCGCTTCAGGGGGCTTACACTGAAGCTTTCTTT
CASSPLQGAYTEAFF
>many|.|TRBJ1-1|TRBV9
TGTGCCAGCAGCCCCTCGTTGAACACTGAAGCTTTCTTT
CASSPSLNTEAFF
>.|TRBD1|TRBJ1-5|TRBV6-5
TGTGCCAGCACCTCTCTGGGGACAGGGAATCAGCCCCAGCATTTT
CASTSLGTGNQPQHF
>.|.|TRBJ2-3|TRBV12-5
TGTGCTAGTGGTTTGACAGAAGTCACAGATACGCAGTATTTT
CASGLTEVTDTQYF
>.|TRBD2|TRBJ2-7|TRBV20-1
TGCAGTGCTGCTTCTAGCGGGGGGTACTCCTACGAGCAGTACTTC
CSAASSGGYSYEQYF
>once|TRBD2|TRBJ2-2|TRBV6-5
TGTGCCAGCAGTTATTTGGGTCTAGCGGGGGCCTCGAACACCGGGGAGCTGTTTTTT
CASSYLGLAGASNTGELFF
>few|TRBD1|TRBJ2-1|TRBV5-1
TGCGCCAGCAGCCCGGAACCCTATTCACAGGGGGCAGGGGATGAGCAGTTCTTC
CASSPEPYSQGAGDEQFF
>.|.|TRBJ1-1|TRBV10-3
TGTGCCATCAGTGAGGGGACGGAGTACACTGAAGCTTTCTTT
CAISEGTEYTEAFF
>many|TRBD1|TRBJ2-3|TRBV18
TGTGCCAGCTCCCCCTCTCGACAGGGGTCAGATACGCAGTATTTT
CASSPSRQGSDTQYF